This TCR beta chain was retrieved from a study of T-cell memory formation after mild COVID-19. TCRdb re-called the 5' RACE reads through MiXCR, storing one row per CDR3 protein. Of about 410,000 distinct CDR3 sequences in the sample, about 20% were seen once. The V and J ends lost 4 bases and 10 bases, in that order; junction bases with no gene match: 6. Per germline, CDR1 LGHDT and CDR2 YNNKEL (reference sequence). This CDR3 region has 14 residues. The chain has TRBV3-1 and TRBJ1-6; 8 bases match TRBD1. This receptor was taken from a man between 18 and 29 years old who had mild COVID-19 (a few samples of this study predate the infection). Cell type and time point are not known. The source material was PBMCs or a T cell subset sorted from them (not recorded which). The CDR3: CASSRTGRASPLHF. The CDR3 DNA sequence: TGTGCCAGCAGCCGGACAGGGAGGGCATCACCCCTCCACTTT.